This T cell receptor (beta chain) derives from a study of shared T cell receptors in the human thymus. The CDR3 extends over 14 amino acids. The germline CDR1 and CDR2 sequences are SGHTS and YDEGEE. Trimming removed 2 bases at V and 3 bases at J, with 12 bases between. The table came from immunoSEQ multiplex PCR; TCRdb's copy has only in-frame clones and leaves some out. The sample includes some 640,000 clones, more than 70% seen only once; the top ten take roughly 0.0087%. The same data also contributed to another study, on human thymus T cells. That investigation notes: Thymic and blood repertoires appeared to display a bias in their usage of V and J genes. What related research reported was that thymic repertoires overlapped highly among unrelated individuals.

The genes are TRBV5-8 and TRBJ2-7; weak D call: TRBD2 (6 bases). The sample was thymocytes. The TCR originated in a boy in the first two years of life with a congenital heart defect. CDR3 nucleotides: TGTGCCAGCAGCTTAATAGACGGGGGCTACGAGCAGTACTTC. Translated, it gives CASSLIDGGYEQYF.